Below, 28 T cell receptor beta chains from the same sample are listed, as sequenced in a study of blood T cells in healthy people across ages. Next came a second PCR, run for about 7 to 11 cycles, which used a sample-barcoded 5' primer along with a J-beta primer mix. TCRdb redid the calling of the 5' RACE reads with MiXCR, one entry per CDR3 protein. This sample has about 780,000 distinct CDR3 sequences, with around half found just once. The sample was blood. The receptors derive from an elderly man in good health.

The genes are TRBV11-2 and TRBJ1-2; unclear D gene. CDR3 size: 11 residues. The V gene's germline CDR1 is SGHAT and CDR2 FQNNGV. V was shortened by 1 base and J by 8 bases, with 5 bases between the two germline ends. CDR3 in amino acids: CASSLGIGYTF. Written as DNA, the CDR3 is TGTGCCAGCAGCTTAGGGATAGGCTACACCTTC. Filled out from reference TRBV11-2 and TRBJ1-2, the complete variable domain reads EAGVAQSPRYKIIEKRQSVAFWCNPISGHATLYWYQQILGQGPKLLIQFQNNGVVDDSQLPKDRFSAERLKGVDSTLKIQPAKLEDSAVYLCASSLGIGYTFGSGTRLTVV.

This clonotype has only a few counts. This chain joins TRBV20-1 and TRBJ1-4; D is perhaps TRBD1 (6 bases). Germline assignment: CDR1 DFQATT and CDR2 SNEGSKA (reference sequence). The CDR3 contains 13 residues. V was cut by 1 base and J by 7 bases, with 10 bases left in between. The CDR3 sequence: CSARGEGGEKLFF. CDR3 DNA sequence: TGCAGTGCTAGAGGAGAGGGGGGTGAAAAACTGTTTTTT.

This clonotype was seen more than once but under ten times. The chain combines TRBV7-2 with TRBJ2-1; 11 bases fit TRBD2. With 2 bases clipped from V and 5 bases from J, the junction kept 8 bases outside the gene matches. The germline CDR1 and CDR2 sequences are SGHTA and FQGNSA. The length of the CDR3 is 17 residues. CDR3 residues: CASSLPGSGRGNNEQFF. The CDR3 DNA sequence: TGTGCCAGCAGCTTACCGGGTAGCGGGAGGGGTAACAATGAGCAGTTCTTC. Looking up the rest from reference TRBV7-2 and TRBJ2-1 gives the full variable domain: GAGVSQSPSNKVTEKGKDVELRCDPISGHTALYWYRQSLGQGLEFLIYFQGNSAPDKSGLPSDRFSAERTGGSVSTLTIQRTQQEDSAVYLCASSLPGSGRGNNEQFFGPGTRLTVL.

This clonotype has only a few counts. The genes are TRBV3-1 and TRBJ2-5; the match to TRBD1 covers 10 bases. Germline-derived CDR1 and CDR2 are LGHDT and YNNKEL (reference sequence). V shed 2 bases, J shed 3 bases, and the junction held 3 bases outside the gene matches. The CDR3 loop spans 15 amino acids. CDR3 residues: CASSQTGTGEETQYF. In DNA, the CDR3 is TGTGCCAGCAGCCAAACCGGGACAGGGGAAGAGACCCAGTACTTC.

On this clonotype itself: Sequence at one end of the junction differs from germline and may be a read error. This chain uses TRBV29-1 with TRBJ1-2; 7 bases agree with TRBD1. The CDR3 totals 13 residues. Looked up from germline, CDR1 is SQVTM and CDR2 is ANQGSEA. CDR3 sequence (DNA): TGTAGCGTTGAAGTGGGGACAGATTATGGCTACACCTTC. Translation: CSVEVGTDYGYTF.

This clonotype was seen only a few times. The DNA for the CDR3 is TGTGCCAGCAGCTTGCTTGGGGCTAGCGGGGATGAGCAGTTCTTC. Residues: CASSLLGASGDEQFF. The gene calls are TRBV7-3 and TRBJ2-1, with 9 bases identical to TRBD2. Germline assignment: CDR1 SGHTA and CDR2 FQGTGA. Trimming at V came to 3 bases and at J to 8 bases, leaving 8 bases not matched to a gene. The CDR3 runs to 15 residues.

Only a few counts were recorded for this clonotype. The V gene is TRBV18, the J gene TRBJ2-1, with unresolved D. This CDR3 has 12 residues. V was pared by 2 bases and J by 5 bases, with 4 bases between. Germline V CDR1 and CDR2: KGHSH, LQKENI. Written as DNA, the CDR3 is TGTGCCAGCTCACCAGGGGACAATGAGCAGTTCTTC. Translated: CASSPGDNEQFF. Drawing the rest from reference TRBV18 and TRBJ2-1, the complete variable domain is NAGVMQNPRHLVRRRGQEARLRCSPMKGHSHVYWYRQLPEEGLKFMVYLQKENIIDESGMPKERFSAEFPKEGPSILRIQQVVRGDSAAYFCASSPGDNEQFFGPGTRLTVL.

The chain is built from TRBV7-3 and TRBJ2-4; 12 nucleotides match TRBD2. Near its end, the DNA agrees better with TRBJ2-7, so the J call may be wrong. Germline CDR1 and CDR2: SGHTA and FQGTGA. This CDR3 comprises 15 residues. CDR3 amino acids: CASSTRLAGVDEQYF. As DNA, the CDR3 is TGTGCCAGCAGCACGCGACTAGCGGGAGTGGACGAGCAGTACTTC.

The chain combines TRBV28 with TRBJ2-5, with D possibly being TRBD1 (5 bases). V lost 6 bases, J lost 5 bases, and 13 bases lay in between. This CDR3 comprises 13 residues. CDR1 and CDR2 (germline): MDHEN, SYDVKM. CDR3 region: CASRSGFEETQYF. CDR3 sequence (DNA): TGTGCCAGCAGATCAGGGTTCGAGGAGACCCAGTACTTC. The entire variable domain, with the rest obtained from reference TRBV28 and TRBJ2-5, is as follows: DVKVTQSSRYLVKRTGEKVFLECVQDMDHENMFWYRQDPGLGLRLIYFSYDVKMKEKGDIPEGYSVSREKKERFSLILESASTNQTSMYLCASRSGFEETQYFGPGTRLLVL.

The J gene is TRBJ2-1, the V gene TRBV28, with D possibly matching TRBD1 (5 bases). Trimming pared 3 bases from V and 0 bases from J, leaving 9 bases between. CDR1 is MDHEN, CDR2 SYDVKM, per germline. The CDR3 is 15 amino acids. This chain's CDR3 is CASSLRQNSYNEQFF. Written as DNA, the CDR3 is TGTGCCAGCAGTTTGAGACAGAACTCCTACAATGAGCAGTTCTTC.

This clonotype showed up many times. The genes are TRBV5-1 and TRBJ2-7; D unclear. This CDR3 is 13 amino acids long. V lost 4 bases and J 2 bases, leaving 10 bases between the germline ends. Germline CDR1 SGHRS, CDR2 YFSETQ. The CDR3 nucleotides are TGCGCCAGCAGCCCGATAGGAACCTACGAGCAGTACTTC. Protein sequence: CASSPIGTYEQYF.

Details on this clonotype: With a much larger clone just one base away, this may be a read error. The rearrangement joins TRBV20-1 to TRBJ2-3, with D perhaps TRBD1 (5 bases). The CDR3 sequence is 13 residues long. Germline assignment: CDR1 DFQATT and CDR2 SNEGSKA (reference sequence). The CDR3 bases are TGCAGTGCTAGTTTACTTAGCACAGGTACGCAGTATTTT. As protein: CSASLLSTGTQYF.

To note about this clonotype: A much bigger clone sits one base away, suggesting this may be a read error. This chain uses TRBV6-2 or TRBV6-3 with TRBJ2-1; TRBD2 matches at 11 bases. V lost 5 bases, J lost 10 bases, and 13 bases stayed unmatched. CDR3 length: 16 residues. CDR1 MNHEY and CDR2 SVGEGT come from the germline V gene. For the CDR3, the DNA is TGTGCCAGCAGTGACGAGTTAGCGGGAGGGCCGGGCGAGCAGTTCTTC. Its translation: CASSDELAGGPGEQFF.

J is TRBJ2-2 and V is TRBV28, with TRBD1 as a possible D gene (6 bases). From germline, CDR1 is MDHEN and CDR2 SYDVKM. The CDR3 consists of 17 residues. V shed 4 bases and J shed 6 bases, with 21 bases lying between them. The CDR3 DNA sequence: TGTGCCAGCAGTTCCGTTGGAGGTCAGGGGACCCCCGGGGAGCTGTTTTTT. Translated: CASSSVGGQGTPGELFF.

The chain recombines TRBV20-1 with TRBJ1-5; D uncertain. Trimming left V 1 base short and J 4 bases short, with 14 bases between. Germline assignment: CDR1 DFQATT and CDR2 SNEGSKA (reference sequence). CDR3 length: 15 residues. CDR3 protein: CSARVSRWANQPQHF. The DNA of the CDR3 is TGCAGTGCTAGAGTGTCCCGATGGGCTAATCAGCCCCAGCATTTT.

In its sample, this clonotype was seen many times. The chain carries TRBV10-3 and TRBJ2-5; no definite D call. This CDR3 has 12 residues. Trimming left V 1 base short and J 5 bases short, with 5 bases between. The V gene's germline CDR1 is ENHRY and CDR2 SYGVKD. The CDR3 spells CAISEFKETQYF. Written as DNA, the CDR3 is TGTGCCATCAGTGAGTTTAAGGAGACCCAGTACTTC.

The chain employs TRBV11-2 and TRBJ2-1; 8 nucleotides align to TRBD2. Per germline, CDR1 SGHAT and CDR2 FQNNGV. J lost 4 bases, V lost 3 bases, and 11 bases had no gene match. The CDR3 contains 17 residues. CDR3 loop: CASSFYNGGRFYNEQFF. CDR3 nucleotide sequence: TGTGCCAGCAGCTTTTACAATGGCGGGAGGTTTTACAATGAGCAGTTCTTC.

Notes on this clonotype: No conserved phenylalanine or tryptophan is present at the end of the CDR3, so a read error is the likely explanation. This chain links TRBV20-1 with TRBJ2-7; 8 nucleotides match TRBD1. V shed 0 bases and J 2 bases; nucleotides not matched to a gene: 6. Per germline, CDR1 DFQATT and CDR2 SNEGSKA (reference sequence). The CDR3 has 15 amino acids. The DNA for the CDR3 is TGCAGTGCTAGAGATAGACAGGGGCGGGCCTACGAGCAGTACTCC. This codes for CSARDRQGRAYEQYS.

This clonotype was seen more than once but under ten times. This chain joins TRBV4-2 and TRBJ1-4; TRBD1 matches 8 bases. After removal of 4 bases from V and 6 bases from J, the junction contained 10 bases not matched to a gene. This CDR3 contains 16 residues. Germline-derived CDR1 and CDR2 are LGHNA and YNFKEQ. This CDR3 is CASSRGQGVDDEKLFF. CDR3 DNA sequence: TGTGCCAGCAGCCGAGGACAGGGCGTGGATGATGAAAAACTGTTTTTT.

This clonotype was counted many times. V is TRBV7-2 and J is TRBJ2-7, with 7 bases identical to TRBD2. V was clipped by 2 bases and J by 2 bases; unmatched bases: 6. Per germline, CDR1 SGHTA and CDR2 FQGNSA. CDR3 length equals 15 residues. CDR3 sequence: CASSLTLAATYEQYF. The CDR3 DNA is TGTGCCAGCAGCTTAACCCTAGCGGCCACCTACGAGCAGTACTTC.

Worth noting for this clonotype: With a much larger clone just one base away, this may be a read error. The CDR3 sequence is CACSAGTSGLTDTQYF. The DNA for the CDR3 is TGTGCCTGCAGCGCCGGGACTAGCGGACTCACAGATACGCAGTATTTT. The gene calls are TRBV2 and TRBJ2-3, with 11 bases that match TRBD2. Germline assignment: CDR1 SNHLY and CDR2 FYNNEI. This CDR3 has 16 residues.

V gene TRBV7-2 combines with J gene TRBJ2-6, with D possibly matching TRBD1 (6 bases). The V gene's germline CDR1 is SGHTA and CDR2 FQGNSA. The CDR3 is 18 residues long. Trimming pared 3 bases from V and 1 base from J, leaving 16 bases between. CDR3 region: CASSFNIDRWSGANVLTF. As DNA, the CDR3 is TGTGCCAGCAGCTTCAATATCGACAGGTGGTCTGGGGCCAACGTCCTGACTTTC.

This clonotype showed up just a few times. The J gene is TRBJ2-3, the V gene TRBV5-1; D is unresolved. Germline assignment: CDR1 SGHRS and CDR2 YFSETQ. The CDR3 consists of 14 residues. Trimming removed 4 bases from V and 4 bases from J, with 13 bases in between. CDR3 in DNA: TGCGCCAGCAGCGTGGCGGAAGCCCCAGATACGCAGTATTTT. This translates into CASSVAEAPDTQYF.

This chain links TRBV7-9 with TRBJ2-1; 8 nucleotides match TRBD1. Germline assignment: CDR1 SEHNR and CDR2 FQNEAQ (reference sequence). Trimming at V came to 6 bases and at J to 7 bases, leaving 11 bases not matched to a gene. This CDR3 has 15 residues. The CDR3 DNA sequence: TGTGCCAGCAGAATAGGGCAGGGGGCGTTTAATGAGCAGTTCTTC. It translates to CASRIGQGAFNEQFF.

CDR3 sequence: CASSYRREGRYEQYF. The CDR3 nucleotides are TGTGCCAGCAGTTACAGACGGGAGGGCCGGTACGAGCAGTACTTC. The chain combines TRBV6-2 or TRBV6-3 with TRBJ2-7; 8 positions match TRBD2. CDR3 size: 15 residues. V shed 2 bases, J shed 4 bases, and the junction held 7 bases outside the gene matches. Germline V gives CDR1 MNHEY, CDR2 SVGEGT.

The rearrangement links TRBV24-1 to TRBJ2-7, with 14 bases that match TRBD2. Germline CDR1 KGHDR, CDR2 SFDVKD. There are 17 residues in the CDR3. Trimming removed 2 bases from V and 7 bases from J; junction bases left unmatched: 9. The CDR3 region is CATSDSRLAGGNDEQYF. The CDR3 nucleotides are TGTGCCACCAGTGATTCTAGACTAGCGGGAGGGAACGATGAGCAGTACTTC.

V gene TRBV18 combines with J gene TRBJ1-6, with 7 bases identical to TRBD1. V dropped 6 bases and J dropped 7; count of bases not matched to a gene: 9. Germline assignment: CDR1 KGHSH and CDR2 LQKENI. CDR3 length equals 15 residues. The CDR3: CASSQGVWTNSPLHF. In nucleotides, the CDR3 is TGTGCCAGCTCCCAGGGGGTTTGGACAAATTCACCCCTCCACTTT.

This chain links TRBV29-1 with TRBJ1-2, with 8 bases matching TRBD1. Per the germline V gene, CDR1 is SQVTM and CDR2 is ANQGSEA. The V gene end was trimmed by 5 bases and the J gene end by 7 bases; junction bases not matched to a gene: 12. This CDR3 is built from 14 residues. CDR3 DNA sequence: TGCAGCGTTCTACCCCAGGGGGCTAGAGTTGGCTACACCTTC. Amino acids: CSVLPQGARVGYTF.